The 20 T cell receptor beta chains below come from one sample, sequenced in a study of blood T cell repertoires in COVID-19 (dated by TCRdb to 2019 to 2021). Libraries were constructed by the immunoSEQ multiplex PCR assay. TCRdb holds this immuneACCESS table with in-frame rearrangements only. Some clones are missing; in checked studies, unresolved V genes explain under half, and the rest has no known cause. A total of about 200,000 clones appear in this sample, about 86% of them only once. The ten largest account for around 4.5% of the sample. Sequencing was carried out using PBMCs or T cells enriched from blood (not recorded which). The receptor source for this set is a young woman who had been exposed to COVID-19.

The genes are TRBV7-8 and TRBJ1-2; no reliable D call. CDR3 length: 13 amino acids. In germline, CDR1 is SGHVS, CDR2 FQNEAQ. With 5 bases removed from V and 8 bases from J, the gap between germline ends came to 15 bases. The CDR3 loop is CASSPGSMGGYTF. CDR3 sequence (DNA): TGTGCCAGCAGCCCTGGCAGCATGGGCGGCTACACCTTC.

This clone was seen a few times. This chain connects TRBV19 to TRBJ1-4, with 11 bases matching TRBD1. The germline V gene encodes CDR1 LNHDA and CDR2 SQIVND (reference sequence). The CDR3 has 15 amino acids. Trimming cost V 8 bases and J 8 bases; bases outside gene matches: 10. DNA for the CDR3: TGTGCCAGTCCCGAGCGGGACAGGGGGGAGGAAAAACTGTTTTTT. This encodes CASPERDRGEEKLFF.

The chain uses TRBV7-9 and TRBJ1-6; 10 bases fit TRBD1. There are 18 residues in the CDR3. Germline CDR1 and CDR2: SEHNR and FQNEAQ (reference sequence). Unmatched junction bases numbered 10, after V lost 4 bases and J lost 4 bases. The CDR3 protein is CASSSGGTGAGYNSPLHF. The CDR3 DNA follows: TGTGCCAGCAGCTCGGGAGGGACAGGGGCCGGGTATAATTCACCCCTCCACTTT.

This sequence joins TRBV18 and TRBJ2-1, with 8 bases aligning to TRBD1. This CDR3 has 15 amino acids. The V segment lost 3 bases and the J segment 5 bases; nucleotides outside the gene matches: 6. The germline CDR1 and CDR2 sequences are KGHSH and LQKENI. CDR3 sequence (DNA): TGTGCCAGCTCACCGACAGGGGTCGGTGACAATGAGCAGTTCTTC. The encoded protein is CASSPTGVGDNEQFF.

This clone was found a few times. This chain links TRBV24-1 with TRBJ1-3, with TRBD1 as a possible D gene (5 bases). The CDR3 is 16 amino acids. Per the germline V gene, CDR1 is KGHDR and CDR2 is SFDVKD. The V end was cut by 3 bases, the J end by 0 bases, with 11 bases between. This CDR3 is CATSDPGTDSGNTIYF. The CDR3 coding sequence is TGTGCCACCAGTGATCCCGGGACTGACTCTGGAAACACCATATATTTT.

V is TRBV5-1 and J is TRBJ1-6; weak D call: TRBD1 (5 bases). The CDR3 runs to 14 residues. The V gene lost 2 bases and the J gene lost 10 bases, with 13 bases spanning the gap. Germline V gene lookup returns CDR1 SGHRS and CDR2 YFSETQ. The CDR3 DNA follows: TGCGCCAGCAGCTTTGGCCAGGGAGGGTCACCCCTCCACTTT. This codes for CASSFGQGGSPLHF.

The chain links TRBV18 to TRBJ2-3; 8 bases line up with TRBD2. V gave up 3 bases and J gave up 6 bases; unmatched junction bases: 8. The CDR3 spans 15 residues. From germline, CDR1 is KGHSH and CDR2 LQKENI. CDR3 DNA sequence: TGTGCCAGCTCACCTGGACTAGCAAAAGGGGATACGCAGTATTTT. Its translation: CASSPGLAKGDTQYF.

This sequence joins TRBV28 and TRBJ1-6; D possibly corresponds to TRBD1 (5 bases). Germline loops: CDR1 MDHEN, CDR2 SYDVKM. V lost 5 bases to trimming and J lost 5 bases, with 13 bases between them. The CDR3 consists of 15 residues. The DNA of the CDR3 is TGTGCCAGCAGTGTCGGGGACTTGGATAATTCACCCCTCCACTTT. This encodes CASSVGDLDNSPLHF. The whole variable domain, remainder taken from reference TRBV28 and TRBJ1-6, is DVKVTQSSRYLVKRTGEKVFLECVQDMDHENMFWYRQDPGLGLRLIYFSYDVKMKEKGDIPEGYSVSREKKERFSLILESASTNQTSMYLCASSVGDLDNSPLHFGNGTRLTVT.

The V and J genes are TRBV5-4 and TRBJ2-3; TRBD2 aligns across 9 bases. Germline loops: CDR1 SGHNT, CDR2 YYREEE (reference sequence). The CDR3 consists of 16 residues. V lost 1 base, J lost 2 bases, and 5 bases stayed unmatched. The CDR3 coding sequence is TGTGCCAGCAGCTTGCGAGCGGGGGGTATCACAGATACGCAGTATTTT. Translated: CASSLRAGGITDTQYF.

The CDR3: CASGFNTGILRADTQYF. The CDR3 nucleotides are TGTGCTAGTGGTTTCAACACAGGGATTTTAAGGGCAGATACGCAGTATTTT. The genes are TRBV12-5 and TRBJ2-3; D is perhaps TRBD1 (6 bases). Germline lookup yields CDR1 LGHNT and CDR2 FRNRAP. V was cut by 3 bases and J by 4 bases, with 20 bases left in between. The CDR3 extends over 17 amino acids.

V is TRBV3-1 (or the pseudogene TRBV3-2) and J is TRBJ1-2; 7 bases align to TRBD1. V lost 2 bases, J lost 8 bases, and 11 bases stayed unmatched. Germline CDR1 and CDR2: LGHDT and YNNKEL (reference sequence). The CDR3 loop spans 15 amino acids. The CDR3 DNA sequence: TGTGCCAGCAGCCAAAATACAGGGGTAGGAGAAGGCTACACCTTC. Its translation: CASSQNTGVGEGYTF.

The chain has TRBV11-2 and TRBJ2-4; 13 bases are shared with TRBD2. V lost 1 base and J lost 0; bases outside the gene matches: 6. The V gene's germline CDR1 is SGHAT and CDR2 FQNNGV. The CDR3 has 19 amino acids. The CDR3 protein is CASSLGGTSGALAKNIQYF. DNA for the CDR3: TGTGCCAGCAGCTTAGGCGGGACTAGCGGGGCCCTAGCCAAAAACATTCAGTACTTC.

This clone was found a few times. V gene TRBV24-1 combines with J gene TRBJ2-2, with 7 nucleotides matching TRBD2. Germline loops: CDR1 KGHDR, CDR2 SFDVKD. V shed 4 bases and J 2 bases; nucleotides not matched to a gene: 6. The CDR3 is 16 residues long. This CDR3 reads CATSDPRTSNTGELFF. CDR3 bases: TGTGCCACCAGTGACCCGAGGACTAGTAACACCGGGGAGCTGTTTTTT.

V is TRBV19 and J is TRBJ1-4; perhaps TRBD1 as D (6 bases). The V gene's germline CDR1 is LNHDA and CDR2 SQIVND (reference sequence). This CDR3 spans 13 amino acids. The V end lost 6 bases, the J end lost 7 bases, and 12 bases lay between the germline ends. CDR3 amino acids: CASRGQQAEKLFF. In nucleotides, the CDR3 is TGTGCCAGTAGAGGACAGCAGGCTGAAAAACTGTTTTTT.

This clone was seen once. J is TRBJ2-2 and V is TRBV12-2; the table's D gene call, TRBD1, was not cross checked with the DNA. TRBV12-2 has pseudogene status. The CDR3 extends over 15 amino acids. The CDR3 DNA reads as TGTGCAAGTCGCATCGGGACAGGGGACACCGGGGAGCTGTTTTTT. Its translation is CASRIGTGDTGELFF.

The chain couples TRBV4-1 to TRBJ1-5; possibly TRBD1 for D (5 bases). The CDR3 contains 15 residues. The V end was cut by 4 bases, the J end by 3 bases, with 13 bases between. CDR1 MGHRA and CDR2 YSYEKL come from the germline V gene. CDR3 coding DNA: TGCGCCAGCAGCCCTACAGGTGCCCTCAATCAGCCCCAGCATTTT. Residues: CASSPTGALNQPQHF.

This clone was counted many times. The V gene is TRBV3-1 (or the pseudogene TRBV3-2), the J gene TRBJ2-5; D might be TRBD2 (6 bases). The germline V gene has CDR1 LGHDT and CDR2 YNNKEL (reference sequence). There are 15 residues in the CDR3. Trimming stripped 1 base from V and 1 base from J, with 10 bases between. The CDR3 sequence is CASSQGLALQETQYF. CDR3 DNA: TGTGCCAGCAGCCAAGGGCTAGCGCTCCAAGAGACCCAGTACTTC.

The V and J genes are TRBV10-3 and TRBJ1-1, with a possible D match to TRBD1 (5 bases). V was trimmed by 0 bases and J by 7 bases, leaving 12 bases between them. CDR1 is ENHRY and CDR2 is SYGVKD in the germline V gene. The CDR3 contains 14 residues. CDR3 nucleotides: TGTGCCATCAGTGAGTCAGGGGCCTCCCATGAAGCTTTCTTT. Translated, it gives CAISESGASHEAFF.

V usage is TRBV6-1 and J usage is TRBJ2-7, with unresolved D. The CDR3 length is 14 residues. Trimming took 0 bases from V and 0 from J, leaving 6 bases between them. Germline-derived CDR1 and CDR2 are MNHNS and SASEGT. The CDR3 is CASSEAGGSYEQYF. CDR3 nucleotide sequence: TGTGCCAGCAGTGAAGCTGGCGGCTCCTACGAGCAGTACTTC.

This chain joins TRBV9 and TRBJ1-3; TRBD1 is a possible D gene (6 bases). The V gene lost 4 bases and the J gene lost 0 bases, with 11 bases spanning the gap. CDR3 size: 15 residues. CDR1 and CDR2 (germline): SGDLS, YYNGEE. The CDR3 nucleotides read TGTGCCAGCAGCTTTCTGGGGGCCTCTGGAAACACCATATATTTT. Protein sequence: CASSFLGASGNTIYF.